This TCR beta chain is from a study of blood T cell repertoires in COVID-19. Study overall: From the United States, Italy and Spain came samples of acute and convalescent COVID-19. Sample material is recorded as cDNA or gDNA derived from T cells, B-cell-depleted T cells, or PBMCs.

The CDR3 has 9 amino acids. Original processing notes: Amplification with reference gene primers provided the estimates of nucleated cell counts. Only in-frame clones appear in the TCRdb table, and some are missing; sequencing was by immunoSEQ multiplex PCR. D and trimming were read from the DNA, whereas the V and J calls and clone size are those reported in that table. The data contain 200,000 to 300,000 clones, less than 90% of them singletons. The V call is TRBV21-1, the J call TRBJ2-1; the table's D call, TRBD2, was not checked against the DNA. TRBV21-1 is a recognized pseudogene. The clonotype comes from a man aged 25-40 years with active or convalescent COVID-19. What was sequenced was peripheral blood. The CDR3 sequence: CASIFPQFF. The DNA for the CDR3 is TGTGCCAGCATATTCCCCCAGTTCTTC.